Below are 9 T cell receptor beta chains sequenced from a single sample in a study of blood T cell repertoires in COVID-19. Sequenced by immunoSEQ multiplex PCR; TCRdb stores in-frame clones only, minus some. The data hold roughly 500,000 clones, with 89% observed a single time. The sequenced sample was peripheral blood. These receptors were obtained from a man younger than 35 with COVID-19, enrolled during active disease.

The chain recombines TRBV19 with TRBJ2-7; 10 bases match TRBD2. J was trimmed by 3 bases and V by 2 bases; bases with no gene match: 7. The CDR3 spans 16 residues. CDR1 and CDR2 from the germline V gene are LNHDA and SQIVND (reference sequence). The CDR3 reads CASSISRLAGDYEQYF. CDR3 nucleotides: TGTGCCAGTAGTATAAGTCGGCTAGCGGGAGACTACGAGCAGTACTTC.

The sample holds a few counts of this clone. The chain joins TRBV6-6 to TRBJ2-3; 10 nucleotides agree with TRBD2. The V segment lost 3 bases and the J segment 6 bases; nucleotides outside the gene matches: 9. Looked up from germline, CDR1 is MNHNY and CDR2 is SVGAGI (reference sequence). The CDR3 is 16 residues long. The CDR3 region has the DNA TGTGCCAGCAGTTATCGCCTAGCGGGGGCGGGGGATACGCAGTATTTT. Translating it yields CASSYRLAGAGDTQYF.

The chain carries TRBV5-5 and TRBJ2-2; TRBD1 matches 9 bases. The germline CDR1 and CDR2 sequences are SGHKS and YYEKEE (reference sequence). This CDR3 has 16 residues. Germline trimming cut 1 base from V and 1 base from J; bases unmatched to any gene: 2. For the CDR3, the DNA is TGTGCCAGCAGCTTGTCGGGACAGGGGAACACCGGGGAGCTGTTTTTT. Translating it yields CASSLSGQGNTGELFF.

The V and J genes are TRBV30 and TRBJ1-5; TRBD1 matches 7 bases. J lost 9 bases, V lost 4 bases, and 9 bases had no gene match. CDR1 and CDR2 from the germline V gene are GTSNPN and SVGIG (reference sequence). The CDR3 consists of 13 residues. CDR3: CAWKPQGIGPQHF. The CDR3 region has the DNA TGTGCCTGGAAGCCACAGGGGATCGGGCCCCAGCATTTT. Combining the CDR3 with reference TRBV30 and TRBJ1-5 gives the whole variable domain SQTIHQWPATLVQPVGSPLSLECTVEGTSNPNLYWYRQAAGRGLQLLFYSVGIGQISSEVPQNLSASRPQDRQFILSSKKLLLSDSGFYLCAWKPQGIGPQHFGDGTRLSIL.

J is TRBJ2-5 and V is TRBV5-1; 13 bases fit TRBD2. There are 17 residues in the CDR3. V dropped 3 bases and J dropped 3; count of bases not matched to a gene: 8. Germline V CDR1 and CDR2: SGHRS, YFSETQ. The CDR3 DNA reads TGCGCCAGCAGCTCCGGGACTAGCGGGACCATCAAAGAGACCCAGTACTTC. Encoded protein: CASSSGTSGTIKETQYF. The complete variable domain, with remaining parts taken from reference TRBV5-1 and TRBJ2-5, reads KAGVTQTPRYLIKTRGQQVTLSCSPISGHRSVSWYQQTPGQGLQFLFEYFSETQRNKGNFPGRFSGRQFSNSRSEMNVSTLELGDSALYLCASSSGTSGTIKETQYFGPGTRLLVL.

This clone occurred a few times. This chain uses TRBV19 with TRBJ2-1, with 7 bases fitting TRBD2. The J segment lost 6 bases and the V segment lost 3 bases, leaving 5 bases of the junction unmatched. CDR3 size: 14 residues. Looked up from germline, CDR1 is LNHDA and CDR2 is SQIVND (reference sequence). CDR3 nucleotide sequence: TGTGCCAGTAGTATCCTAGCGGACTTCAATGAGCAGTTCTTC. Encoded protein: CASSILADFNEQFF.

The V gene is TRBV14, the J gene TRBJ2-2; perhaps TRBD1 as D (6 bases). The germline V gene encodes CDR1 SGHDN and CDR2 FVKESK. This CDR3 spans 15 amino acids. V shed 4 bases and J shed 6 bases, with 15 bases lying between them. CDR3 in DNA: TGTGCCAGCAGCCGATTTACAGGGTGGGCCGGGGAGCTGTTTTTT. Its translation is CASSRFTGWAGELFF.

The chain combines TRBV19 with TRBJ1-5; TRBD1 aligns across 10 bases. CDR1 LNHDA and CDR2 SQIVND come from the germline V gene (reference sequence). The J segment lost 8 bases and the V segment lost 5 bases, leaving 15 bases of the junction unmatched. This CDR3 spans 17 amino acids. The CDR3 spells CASSERPGTGVVEPQHF. CDR3 nucleotide sequence: TGTGCCAGTAGTGAGAGACCCGGGACAGGGGTAGTGGAGCCCCAGCATTTT.

The CDR3 bases are TGTGCCAGCAGGTTTTTCAGCTCTAGCTCTGGGGCCAACGTCCTGACTTTC. Its protein is CASRFFSSSSGANVLTF. The V call is TRBV4-2, the J call TRBJ2-6; no reliable D call. The V end lost 6 bases, the J end lost 0 bases, and 15 bases lay between the germline ends. CDR1 and CDR2 (germline): LGHNA, YNFKEQ. The CDR3 runs 17 residues.